Here is one T cell receptor beta chain with its context. The antigen remains undetermined. Stated treatment: about 20 received Ad26.COV2.S at low or high dose, single or two shots; 5 received placebo; per-sample allocation not given. Collection of the samples took place on day 63 after the first injection of vaccine or placebo. V dropped 3 bases and J dropped 0 bases, with 11 bases sitting between them. CDR1 is SGHTA, CDR2 FQGNSA, per germline. The CDR3 totals 15 residues. The source of the sample is a study of Ad26.COV2.S vaccination and SARS-CoV-2 variants. The protocol was immunoSEQ multiplex PCR, while the TCRdb copy is restricted to in-frame clones and leaves out a portion. The sample gives about 320,000 clones, 86% of which show up once; 1.9% is in the top ten. Overall study findings and caveats: While placebo recipients had lower spike-specific TCR breadth, vaccine recipients had more.

The specimen comprised peripheral blood, sampled in a trial of Ad26.COV2.S vaccine versus placebo. V is TRBV7-2 and J is TRBJ1-1; a possible D gene is TRBD1 (5 bases). This clonotype originated in a person aged 18-65 years who received the Ad26.COV2.S COVID-19 vaccine or a placebo. Written as DNA, the CDR3 is TGTGCCAGCAGCTTTCGTAAGGGGATGAACACTGAAGCTTTCTTT. Translating it yields CASSFRKGMNTEAFF.